The 6 T cell receptor beta chains in this list originate from one sample, sequenced in a study of shared clonotypes between healthy human individuals. Profiled with immunoSEQ multiplex PCR; TCRdb holds only in-frame clones, not every one. The top ten hold around 0.15% of the sample, which has millions of clones, approximately 92% seen once. Sequencing was performed on naive CD4+ T cells sorted from blood. Subset here: CD45RA+ positively selected. The receptors originated from a young man in good health.

This clone showed up just a few times. The rearrangement links TRBV6-5 to TRBJ1-1; D unclear. V lost 5 bases, J lost 6 bases, and 13 bases lay in between. CDR1 and CDR2 (germline): MNHEY, SVGAGI. The CDR3 has 13 amino acids. In DNA form, the CDR3 reads TGTGCCAGCAGTCGACCTGCTGTGGCTGAAGCTTTCTTT. It specifies CASSRPAVAEAFF.

The J gene is TRBJ1-4, the V gene TRBV11-2; D remains ambiguous. Germline V gene sequence: CDR1 SGHAT, CDR2 FQNNGV. This CDR3 is 14 amino acids long. Trimming removed 2 bases at V and 3 bases at J, with 7 bases between. The CDR3 here is CASSLYRANEKLFF. The CDR3 DNA is TGTGCCAGCAGCTTATATCGGGCTAATGAAAAACTGTTTTTT.

The V gene is TRBV5-6, the J gene TRBJ1-5; 8 bases map to TRBD1. Per germline, CDR1 SGHDT and CDR2 YYEEEE. Unmatched junction bases numbered 12, after V lost 4 bases and J lost 3 bases. The CDR3 totals 17 residues. The CDR3, as DNA: TGTGCCAGCAGCGGCGGACGGGACAGGTCTGACAATCAGCCCCAGCATTTT. Its protein is CASSGGRDRSDNQPQHF.

The chain employs TRBV7-2 and TRBJ2-7, with 9 bases fitting TRBD1. The V and J ends lost 0 bases and 6 bases, in that order; junction bases with no gene match: 6. The germline V gene has CDR1 SGHTA and CDR2 FQGNSA. CDR3 length equals 15 residues. The CDR3 is CASSLAGTGISEQYF. The CDR3 region has the DNA TGTGCCAGCAGCTTAGCCGGGACAGGGATTTCCGAGCAGTACTTC.

The genes are TRBV5-1 and TRBJ2-6; D is uncertain. CDR3 length: 14 residues. Germline CDR1 reads SGHRS; CDR2 reads YFSETQ. The V and J ends lost 5 bases and 2 bases respectively, with 8 bases between them. The DNA of the CDR3 is TGCGCCAGCAGGGCCTCTACTGGGGCCAACGTCCTGACTTTC. It is translated as CASRASTGANVLTF.

The CDR3 here is CASSVTSSHTQYF. In nucleotides, the CDR3 is TGTGCCAGCAGCGTGACTAGTTCCCATACGCAGTATTTT. The V call is TRBV9, the J call TRBJ2-3; D is possibly TRBD2 (6 bases). This CDR3 has 13 amino acids. Trimming cost V 2 bases and J 7 bases, with 11 bases left between them. CDR1 SGDLS and CDR2 YYNGEE come from the germline V gene.